Listed here are 20 T cell receptor beta chains from one sample, sequenced in a study of blood T cell repertoires in COVID-19. Data came from immunoSEQ multiplex PCR; TCRdb stores just in-frame clones and leaves some out. Of around 78,000 clones detected, approximately 86% appear once; the ten largest clones hold more than 1.5%. What was sequenced was peripheral blood. The receptors shown here come from an older woman with acute or convalescent COVID-19.

The chain carries TRBV18 and TRBJ2-5; 8 bases agree with TRBD2. Germline assignment: CDR1 KGHSH and CDR2 LQKENI. The CDR3 contains 15 residues. V lost 3 bases to trimming and J lost 2 bases; unmatched junction nucleotides: 5. CDR3 region: CASSPIAGPQETQYF. DNA for the CDR3: TGTGCCAGCTCACCGATAGCGGGGCCGCAAGAGACCCAGTACTTC.

The rearrangement links TRBV28 to TRBJ1-2; D gene uncertain. V was cut by 2 bases and J by 4 bases, with 8 bases left in between. This CDR3 is built from 13 residues. Germline assignment: CDR1 MDHEN and CDR2 SYDVKM. The CDR3 nucleotides read TGTGCCAGCAGTTTACGCGGGAGCTATGGCTACACCTTC. This translates into CASSLRGSYGYTF.

In its sample, this clone was seen once. The chain is built from TRBV9 and TRBJ2-1; 7 bases match TRBD2. CDR3 length equals 16 residues. Germline V gene data show CDR1 as SGDLS and CDR2 as YYNGEE. V lost 0 bases to trimming and J lost 8 bases; unmatched junction nucleotides: 11. The CDR3 DNA sequence: TGTGCCAGCAGCGTAGGGGGTAGCGGGCCTTTCGATGAGCAGTTCTTC. It yields the protein CASSVGGSGPFDEQFF.

The V and J genes are TRBV28 and TRBJ1-5; possibly TRBD1 for D (6 bases). CDR1 is MDHEN and CDR2 is SYDVKM in the germline V gene. Trimming removed 4 bases at V and 3 bases at J, with 13 bases between. The CDR3 sequence is 15 residues long. The CDR3 loop reads CASSSAQGDNQPQHF. DNA for the CDR3: TGTGCCAGCAGTTCTGCACAGGGCGACAATCAGCCCCAGCATTTT.

This clone appeared once. The gene calls are TRBV28 and TRBJ1-5; TRBD1 matches 9 bases. CDR1 is MDHEN and CDR2 is SYDVKM in the germline V gene. This CDR3 region has 14 residues. Unmatched junction bases numbered 5, after V lost 6 bases and J lost 5 bases. CDR3 sequence (DNA): TGTGCCAGCAGCGGACAGGGGTTATATCAGCCCCAGCATTTT. It specifies CASSGQGLYQPQHF.

The V gene is TRBV3-1 (or the pseudogene TRBV3-2), the J gene TRBJ1-3; D gene ambiguous. The CDR3 has 15 residues. Trimming removed 1 base at V and 0 bases at J, with 7 bases between. Looked up from germline, CDR1 is LGHDT and CDR2 is YNNKEL (reference sequence). This CDR3 reads CASSQARGSGNTIYF. The CDR3 nucleotides are TGTGCCAGCAGCCAAGCCCGGGGCTCTGGAAACACCATATATTTT.

This clone appeared once. The rearrangement links TRBV4-3 to TRBJ2-7; TRBD2 is a possible D gene (6 bases). This CDR3 spans 16 amino acids. CDR1 LGHNA and CDR2 YSLEER come from the germline V gene. V gave up 9 bases and J gave up 3 bases, with 24 bases separating them. DNA of the CDR3: TGCGCCAGGACTTCGAGGGAGGAGAGGACCCACTACGAGCAGTACTTC. Translation gives CARTSREERTHYEQYF.

The chain uses TRBV10-3 and TRBJ2-7; tentatively, D is TRBD1 (5 bases). The CDR3 extends over 15 amino acids. Germline values: CDR1 ENHRY, CDR2 SYGVKD. V was cut by 0 bases and J by 6 bases, with 15 bases left in between. CDR3 nucleotides: TGTGCCATCAGTGAGTCTACCAGGGTGATGGGCGAGCAGTACTTC. Protein product: CAISESTRVMGEQYF.

V and J are TRBV28 and TRBJ1-6, with D hard to call. Germline V gene sequence: CDR1 MDHEN, CDR2 SYDVKM. V lost 5 bases and J 13 bases, leaving 18 bases between the germline ends. CDR3 length: 14 amino acids. As DNA, the CDR3 is TGTGCCAGCAGTCCCAGTACCCTCGTTTCGCCCCTCCACTTT. Its translation: CASSPSTLVSPLHF. The full variable domain, completed using reference TRBV28 and TRBJ1-6, is DVKVTQSSRYLVKRTGEKVFLECVQDMDHENMFWYRQDPGLGLRLIYFSYDVKMKEKGDIPEGYSVSREKKERFSLILESASTNQTSMYLCASSPSTLVSPLHFGNGTRLTVT.

The rearrangement joins TRBV5-6 to TRBJ1-2; maybe TRBD1 (5 bases). The V end lost 1 base, the J end lost 4 bases, and 11 bases lay between the germline ends. CDR3 length: 14 amino acids. The V gene's germline CDR1 is SGHDT and CDR2 YYEEEE. The CDR3 is CASSLRGSPYGYTF. CDR3 DNA: TGTGCCAGCAGCTTGAGGGGTAGTCCCTATGGCTACACCTTC. Together with reference TRBV5-6 and TRBJ1-2, the CDR3 gives the full variable domain: DAGVTQSPTHLIKTRGQQVTLRCSPKSGHDTVSWYQQALGQGPQFIFQYYEEEERQRGNFPDRFSGHQFPNYSSELNVNALLLGDSALYLCASSLRGSPYGYTFGSGTRLTVV.

This clone turned up a few times. This CDR3 reads CASSPHRGEGYEQYF. In DNA form, the CDR3 reads TGTGCCAGCAGTCCACACCGGGGGGAAGGATACGAGCAGTACTTC. The chain recombines TRBV6-2 or TRBV6-3 with TRBJ2-7, with 7 bases lining up with TRBD2. Germline trimming cut 5 bases from V and 4 bases from J; bases unmatched to any gene: 11. CDR3 length: 15 residues. Germline V CDR1 and CDR2: MNHEY, SVGEGT.

The chain recombines TRBV19 with TRBJ1-1, with D tentatively TRBD1 (5 bases). CDR1 is LNHDA, CDR2 SQIVND, per germline (reference sequence). The CDR3 covers 15 residues. The germline V and J ends were trimmed by 4 bases and 1 base, with 13 bases remaining between them. CDR3 DNA: TGTGCCAGTAGTACCTACGGGGGGGGGAACACTGAAGCTTTCTTT. Protein: CASSTYGGGNTEAFF.

The V and J genes are TRBV5-6 and TRBJ1-2; no reliable D call. Germline V gene sequence: CDR1 SGHDT, CDR2 YYEEEE. V was clipped by 2 bases and J by 8 bases, with 16 bases between them. There are 14 residues in the CDR3. CDR3 residues: CASSFVNSRGGYTF. CDR3 coding DNA: TGTGCCAGCAGCTTCGTGAATTCGCGGGGAGGCTACACCTTC.

The chain recombines TRBV2 with TRBJ2-3; TRBD1 is a possible D gene (6 bases). The CDR3 length is 15 residues. CDR1 is SNHLY and CDR2 is FYNNEI in the germline V gene. V lost 5 bases and J lost 0, with 12 bases in between. This chain's CDR3 is CASSTRQASTDTQYF. CDR3 bases: TGTGCCAGCAGTACCCGACAGGCTAGCACAGATACGCAGTATTTT. The variable domain in full, completed from reference TRBV2 and TRBJ2-3, reads EPEVTQTPSHQVTQMGQEVILRCVPISNHLYFYWYRQILGQKVEFLVSFYNNEISEKSEIFDDQFSVERPDGSNFTLKIRSTKLEDSAMYFCASSTRQASTDTQYFGPGTRLTVL.

The chain recombines TRBV28 with TRBJ1-2; 8 positions agree with TRBD1. The V segment lost 5 bases and the J segment 8 bases; nucleotides outside the gene matches: 7. This CDR3 is built from 13 residues. Germline-derived CDR1 and CDR2 are MDHEN and SYDVKM. The CDR3 is CASSPDRGRGYTF. The DNA of the CDR3 is TGTGCCAGCAGTCCCGACAGGGGCAGAGGCTACACCTTC.

V is TRBV11-2 and J is TRBJ1-1; no firm D call. V gave up 0 bases and J gave up 6 bases, with 8 bases separating them. CDR1 SGHAT and CDR2 FQNNGV come from the germline V gene. The CDR3 length is 13 residues. The chain's CDR3 is CASSLDLGSEAFF. The CDR3 nucleotides read TGTGCCAGCAGCTTAGATCTCGGGTCTGAAGCTTTCTTT.

V usage is TRBV18 and J usage is TRBJ2-2, with TRBD2 as a possible D gene (5 bases). The CDR3 has 15 residues. Trimming removed 4 bases from V and 8 bases from J, with 17 bases in between. The germline V gene has CDR1 KGHSH and CDR2 LQKENI. CDR3 DNA sequence: TGTGCCAGCTCACAACCGACGGAGGCATTAGGGGAGCTGTTTTTT. Translating it yields CASSQPTEALGELFF. The whole variable domain, remainder taken from reference TRBV18 and TRBJ2-2, is NAGVMQNPRHLVRRRGQEARLRCSPMKGHSHVYWYRQLPEEGLKFMVYLQKENIIDESGMPKERFSAEFPKEGPSILRIQQVVRGDSAAYFCASSQPTEALGELFFGEGSRLTVL.

The V gene is TRBV23-1, the J gene TRBJ2-1; TRBD2 matches 11 bases. TRBV23-1 is an ORF; its function is uncertain. The junction had 11 bases not matched to a gene; V was cut back by 0 bases and J by 7 bases. The CDR3 is 18 residues long. DNA of the CDR3: TGCGCCAGCAGTCAATCGAAGCTAGCGGGAGGAATGGGAAATGAGCAGTTCTTC. This codes for CASSQSKLAGGMGNEQFF.

This clone was detected once. The rearrangement links TRBV10-1 to TRBJ2-2, with TRBD1 matching over 9 bases. V lost 5 bases to trimming and J lost 3 bases; unmatched junction nucleotides: 10. Germline loops: CDR1 WNHNN, CDR2 SYGVQD (reference sequence). The CDR3 consists of 17 residues. CDR3 residues: CASSYRGRELHTGELFF. CDR3 coding DNA: TGCGCCAGCAGTTACAGGGGGCGCGAATTACACACCGGGGAGCTGTTTTTT.

The V call is TRBV6-5, the J call TRBJ1-2; 8 bases are shared with TRBD1. This CDR3 region has 14 residues. V lost 2 bases, J lost 2 bases, and 1 base stayed unmatched. Germline values: CDR1 MNHEY, CDR2 SVGAGI. The CDR3 protein is CASSYRQGNYGYTF. The CDR3 region has the DNA TGTGCCAGCAGTTACCGACAGGGGAACTATGGCTACACCTTC.